This TCR beta chain was captured in a study of shared clonotypes between healthy human individuals. Germline CDR1 and CDR2: SGHDN and FVKESK. With 4 bases removed from V and 1 base from J, the gap between germline ends came to 20 bases. CDR3 length: 18 amino acids. In its sample, this clone was seen once. The table came from immunoSEQ multiplex PCR; TCRdb's copy has only in-frame clones and leaves some out. The sample shows approximately 1.4 million clones, 98% of them seen only once. The rearrangement joins TRBV14 to TRBJ2-1; D gene unclear. The sequence was obtained from a man aged 25 to 45 in good health. Sequenced sample: naive CD4+ T cells sorted from blood. Specified subset: CD45RA+ positively selected. The CDR3 loop is CASSPLSSRTVSYNEQFF. As DNA, the CDR3 is TGTGCCAGCAGCCCCCTAAGTTCCCGGACCGTATCCTACAATGAGCAGTTCTTC.